The 20 T cell receptor beta chains given below trace back to one sample, sequenced in a study of identifying expanded T cells in peripheral blood. TCRdb's table, derived via immunoSEQ multiplex PCR, lists solely in-frame clones and lacks some. The sample has approximately 90,000 clones; roughly 81% are singletons. Sequenced input: blood. The receptors originated from a person aged 18-70 years in good health.

The V gene is TRBV7-2, the J gene TRBJ2-7; D assignment may be TRBD1 or TRBD2 (6 bases each). Trimming shortened V by 3 bases and J by 7 bases, and 22 bases separated the two germline ends. The CDR3 has 16 amino acids. Germline loops: CDR1 SGHTA, CDR2 FQGNSA. The CDR3: CASSLGDILGGEEQYF. Written as DNA, the CDR3 is TGTGCCAGCAGCTTGGGGGACATACTCGGAGGGGAGGAGCAGTACTTC.

This chain connects TRBV7-9 to TRBJ2-3; 8 bases fit TRBD2. Germline V gives CDR1 SEHNR, CDR2 FQNEAQ (reference sequence). This CDR3 contains 16 residues. Unmatched junction bases numbered 11, after V lost 4 bases and J lost 5 bases. The CDR3 bases are TGTGCCAGCAGCTCCACGGCTAGCGGGTTCCGAGATACGCAGTATTTT. Its translation: CASSSTASGFRDTQYF.

The gene calls are TRBV10-2 and TRBJ2-1, with 9 bases aligning to TRBD1. This CDR3 comprises 18 residues. Looked up from germline, CDR1 is WSHSY and CDR2 is SAAADI. J was trimmed by 3 bases and V by 1 base; bases with no gene match: 10. The DNA for the CDR3 is TGCGCCAGCAGTGAGTTGCCGGGCGGGACAGGGTTCTACAATGAGCAGTTCTTC. Translated: CASSELPGGTGFYNEQFF.

V gene TRBV4-3 combines with J gene TRBJ1-2, with TRBD1 matching over 9 bases. V was clipped by 1 base and J by 7 bases; unmatched bases: 7. CDR1 is LGHNA and CDR2 is YSLEER in the germline V gene. This CDR3 comprises 15 residues. The CDR3 loop is CASSQAGQGAGGYTF. DNA for the CDR3: TGCGCCAGCAGCCAAGCGGGACAGGGAGCAGGTGGCTACACCTTC.

V and J are TRBV2 and TRBJ2-7; unclear D gene. V lost 4 bases to trimming and J lost 2 bases, with 12 bases between them. This CDR3 contains 14 residues. Germline V gene data show CDR1 as SNHLY and CDR2 as FYNNEI. CDR3 loop: CASSGSTSTYEQYF. For the CDR3, the DNA is TGTGCCAGCAGTGGCTCGACATCAACCTACGAGCAGTACTTC.

The chain uses TRBV7-9 and TRBJ1-3; no clear D. The germline V gene encodes CDR1 SEHNR and CDR2 FQNEAQ (reference sequence). This CDR3 has 16 amino acids. V was trimmed by 4 bases and J by 4 bases, leaving 17 bases between them. The CDR3 spells CASSSRSRVQGNTIYF. Here the CDR3 DNA reads TGTGCCAGCAGCTCCCGGTCGAGGGTCCAAGGAAACACCATATATTTT.

The chain links TRBV15 to TRBJ1-2, with TRBD1 identical over 8 bases. Trimming cost V 0 bases and J 6 bases; bases outside gene matches: 9. CDR3 size: 16 residues. Per germline, CDR1 LNHNV and CDR2 YYDKDF (reference sequence). The CDR3 coding sequence is TGTGCCACCAGCAGAGACAGGGGGCGTCCCATTGATGGCTACACCTTC. It yields the protein CATSRDRGRPIDGYTF.

This clone is a singleton in its sample. The chain recombines TRBV5-1 with TRBJ2-3; 10 nucleotides align to TRBD1. The CDR3 is 17 amino acids. Unmatched junction bases numbered 12, after V lost 4 bases and J lost 4 bases. The germline V gene has CDR1 SGHRS and CDR2 YFSETQ. The CDR3 loop reads CASSVRQGAMRADTQYF. The CDR3 DNA follows: TGCGCCAGCAGCGTCAGACAGGGGGCGATGAGGGCAGATACGCAGTATTTT.

The chain is built from TRBV7-8 and TRBJ2-7; D gene ambiguous. Germline V gene data show CDR1 as SGHVS and CDR2 as FQNEAQ. The V gene lost 3 bases and the J gene lost 0 bases, with 3 bases spanning the gap. CDR3 length: 12 residues. CDR3 region: CASSFPSYEQYF. CDR3 DNA sequence: TGTGCCAGCAGCTTTCCCTCCTACGAGCAGTACTTC.

V gene TRBV27 combines with J gene TRBJ2-3; 9 nucleotides agree with TRBD2. The CDR3 is 14 amino acids. The germline V gene encodes CDR1 MNHEY and CDR2 SMNVEV (reference sequence). J was trimmed by 7 bases and V by 2 bases; bases with no gene match: 4. Written as DNA, the CDR3 is TGTGCCAGCAGTTTACGAGCGGGGGGCAATACGCAGTATTTT. Its translation: CASSLRAGGNTQYF.

The chain couples TRBV7-2 to TRBJ1-2; no reliable D call. The CDR3 consists of 13 residues. Germline V CDR1 and CDR2: SGHTA, FQGNSA. V was shortened by 7 bases and J by 4 bases, with 13 bases between the two germline ends. The CDR3 reads CASTLQELYGYTF. CDR3 nucleotide sequence: TGTGCCAGCACCCTTCAGGAGCTCTATGGCTACACCTTC.

In its sample, this clone was seen a few times. V gene TRBV7-9 combines with J gene TRBJ2-2; D remains unclear. The CDR3 contains 16 residues. Germline V gives CDR1 SEHNR, CDR2 FQNEAQ (reference sequence). V was pared by 1 base and J by 2 bases, with 11 bases between. The CDR3: CASSLGPPLNTGELFF. CDR3 in DNA: TGTGCCAGCAGCTTAGGACCCCCTTTAAACACCGGGGAGCTGTTTTTT.

This chain links TRBV7-9 with TRBJ2-7, with 13 bases identical to TRBD2. The CDR3 runs 15 residues. Germline V gene sequence: CDR1 SEHNR, CDR2 FQNEAQ (reference sequence). V gave up 5 bases and J gave up 5 bases; unmatched junction bases: 6. The DNA for the CDR3 is TGTGCCAGCAGCCCGACTAGCGGGGGGCTGCACGAGCAGTACTTC. Protein product: CASSPTSGGLHEQYF.

Written as DNA, the CDR3 is TGTGCCAGCAGCTTAGGGGGGGCGCTGGGGAATGGCTACACCTTC. This sequence encodes CASSLGGALGNGYTF. This chain uses TRBV13 with TRBJ1-2; D perhaps matches TRBD1 (6 bases). Between the trimmed V and J ends, which lost 0 bases and 6 bases, there was a span of 14 bases. This CDR3 region has 15 residues. The germline CDR1 and CDR2 sequences are PRHDT and FYEKMQ (reference sequence). The variable domain in full, completed from reference TRBV13 and TRBJ1-2, reads AAGVIQSPRHLIKEKRETATLKCYPIPRHDTVYWYQQGPGQDPQFLISFYEKMQSDKGSIPDRFSAQQFSDYHSELNMSSLELGDSALYFCASSLGGALGNGYTFGSGTRLTVV.

This clone has a single count. CDR3 DNA sequence: TGTGCCAGTAGTACAGGGTGGACTGAAGCTTTCTTT. The encoded protein is CASSTGWTEAFF. The chain combines TRBV19 with TRBJ1-1; tentative D call: TRBD1 (5 bases). CDR3 length equals 12 residues. The V gene's germline CDR1 is LNHDA and CDR2 SQIVND (reference sequence). Deletions cut 4 bases from V and 5 bases from J, with 8 bases between.

The chain combines TRBV5-5 with TRBJ1-1, with 7 bases lining up with TRBD1. Per germline, CDR1 SGHKS and CDR2 YYEKEE (reference sequence). The CDR3 has 18 residues. V shed 0 bases and J 3 bases; nucleotides not matched to a gene: 14. DNA of the CDR3: TGTGCCAGCAGCTTGGCCGTACAGGGGCCCGAACTGGACACTGAAGCTTTCTTT. Residues: CASSLAVQGPELDTEAFF.

The CDR3 DNA reads TGTGCCAGCAGCCACTGGGTGCGGGGGGCCTACAATGAGCAGTTCTTC. As protein: CASSHWVRGAYNEQFF. V is TRBV7-4 and J is TRBJ2-1; 8 positions agree with TRBD2. Germline V gene data show CDR1 as SGHVT and CDR2 as SQSDAQ. This CDR3 has 16 amino acids. V shed 5 bases and J 2 bases; nucleotides not matched to a gene: 8.

A single count supports this clone. The rearrangement uses TRBV11-3 and TRBJ1-2; a possible D gene is TRBD1 (6 bases). The CDR3 loop spans 14 amino acids. The germline CDR1 and CDR2 sequences are SGHNT and YENEEA. Trimming cost V 4 bases and J 6 bases, with 15 bases left between them. The CDR3 DNA reads as TGTGCCAGCAGCTCGAACCGACAGGCTCATGGCTACACCTTC. It encodes CASSSNRQAHGYTF.

The chain uses TRBV7-7 and TRBJ2-5; 8 bases are shared with TRBD1. Germline CDR1 SSHAT, CDR2 FNYEAQ (reference sequence). V lost 5 bases to trimming and J lost 4 bases; unmatched junction nucleotides: 6. The CDR3 is 14 residues long. As DNA, the CDR3 is TGTGCCAGCAGCCTGACAGGGGTGGGAGAGACCCAGTACTTC. It specifies CASSLTGVGETQYF.

The chain has TRBV4-3 and TRBJ2-5, with D hard to call. The CDR3 is made up of 16 amino acids. Trimming left V 0 bases short and J 1 base short, with 12 bases between. Per the germline V gene, CDR1 is LGHNA and CDR2 is YSLEER. Here the CDR3 reads CASSQDLGQVQETQYF. CDR3 sequence (DNA): TGCGCCAGCAGCCAAGATCTCGGCCAAGTCCAAGAGACCCAGTACTTC.